Listed below are T cell receptor beta chains from one sample, sequenced in a study of shared clonotypes between healthy human individuals. Libraries were prepared by immunoSEQ multiplex PCR; TCRdb keeps only in-frame clonotypes and omits some of them. The data show millions of clones, 85% to 95% seen once. Sequencing was performed on naive CD8+ T cells from PBMCs. These receptors originate from a man between 18 and 35 years old in good health. Some clones in this sample may be carry-over from other donors' samples. CDR3s include the opening cysteine and the closing phenylalanine or tryptophan. D genes are given only for firm matches. Clone size, where shown, is once, few, many, or a class for clones that have expanded.

d_call	clone_size	v_call	j_call	cdr3_nt	cdr3_aa
-	-	TRBV21-1	TRBJ2-7	TGTGCCAGCCCCGACCGGGACAGGGTCCACGAGCAGTACTTC	CASPDRDRVHEQYF
-	-	TRBV11-1	TRBJ2-2	TGTGCCAGCAGCTTATCATTGCTGGGGGGCACCGGGGAGCTGTTTTTT	CASSLSLLGGTGELFF
-	-	TRBV6-1	TRBJ2-2	TGTGCCAGCAGGATTTACACCGGGGAGCTGTTTTTT	CASRIYTGELFF
TRBD1	-	TRBV10-3	TRBJ1-2	TGTGCCATCAGTGAAGGGACAGGGGAGCATCTTGTCTATGGCTACACCTTC	CAISEGTGEHLVYGYTF
-	-	TRBV27	TRBJ2-7	TGTGCCAGCAGTTTATCGAGGGATTCCTACGAGCAGTACTTC	CASSLSRDSYEQYF
-	-	TRBV28	TRBJ1-6	TGTGCCAGCACCCCGGACGGATATAATTCACCCCTCCACTTT	CASTPDGYNSPLHF
-	-	TRBV27	TRBJ2-7	TGTGCCAGCAGTTTACTTGGCGCCACCTACGAGCAGTACTTC	CASSLLGATYEQYF
TRBD1	-	TRBV28	TRBJ2-7	TGTGCCAGCAGTCCGACAGGGTTTCTCTACGAGCAGTACTTC	CASSPTGFLYEQYF
-	-	TRBV10-3	TRBJ2-7	TGTGCCATGGGAACAGCCCATGGGACTTCCTACGAGCAGTACTTC	CAMGTAHGTSYEQYF
TRBD2	-	TRBV5-1	TRBJ2-1	TGCGCCAGCAGCTTGGACGGACTAGCGAGATACAATGAGCAGTTCTTC	CASSLDGLARYNEQFF
TRBD1	-	TRBV9	TRBJ1-1	TGTGCCAGCAGCGTATCCCGGACAGGCGGCGGGCGGCCCACTGAAGCTTTCTTT	CASSVSRTGGGRPTEAFF
-	once	TRBV7-8	TRBJ2-1	TGTGCCAGCAGCTTATTCGGGGACAATGAGCAGTTCTTC	CASSLFGDNEQFF
TRBD1	-	TRBV7-8	TRBJ2-1	TGTGCCAGCAGCCCTCGACCGGGACAGGGGTACAATGAGCAGTTCTTC	CASSPRPGQGYNEQFF
TRBD2	-	TRBV5-6	TRBJ2-5	TGTGCCAGCAGCGGACTAGCGGGATCCGTTGGGGAGACCCAGTACTTC	CASSGLAGSVGETQYF
-	-	TRBV13	TRBJ1-4	TGTGCCAGCAGCGCCGGAACAGGGCAAGAAAAACTGTTTTTT	CASSAGTGQEKLFF
-	-	TRBV4-2	TRBJ2-1	TGTGCCAGCAGCCAAGAAATTACGGGAAATGAGCAGTTCTTC	CASSQEITGNEQFF
-	-	TRBV7-9	TRBJ1-2	TGTGCCAGCAGCTTAGCACCGGGGCGTATAGATGGCTACACCTTC	CASSLAPGRIDGYTF
-	-	TRBV5-8	TRBJ1-5	TGTGCCAGCAGCCCGTTTGATGCGGAAAATCAGCCCCAGCATTTT	CASSPFDAENQPQHF
-	-	TRBV18	TRBJ1-5	TGTGCCAGCTCGCCCGGGGCCCTTGGGAGCAATCAGCCCCAGCATTTT	CASSPGALGSNQPQHF
-	-	TRBV5-1	TRBJ2-3	TGCGCCAGCAGCTTGCTGGGCATGAGCACAGATACGCAGTATTTT	CASSLLGMSTDTQYF
-	-	TRBV4-3	TRBJ2-1	TGCGCCAGCAGCCAAGATCGACGGGGTCGAGCGATTTACAATGAGCAGTTCTTC	CASSQDRRGRAIYNEQFF
TRBD2	once	TRBV19	TRBJ2-2	TGTGCCACTAGACTAGCGGGAGGTCGAACCGGGGAGCTGTTTTTT	CATRLAGGRTGELFF